Below are 31 T cell receptor beta chains sequenced from a single sample in a study of blood T cell repertoires in COVID-19. Assay: immunoSEQ multiplex PCR; the TCRdb copy retains only in-frame clones and omits some. The data show fewer than 120,000 clones, 65% to 80% seen once. Sequenced material: peripheral blood. These TCRs come from a woman in her fifties or sixties with acute or convalescent COVID-19.

The genes are TRBV5-1 and TRBJ2-5; D ambiguous. The length of the CDR3 is 14 residues. In germline, CDR1 is SGHRS, CDR2 YFSETQ. The V end was cut by 3 bases, the J end by 5 bases, with 14 bases between. CDR3 in DNA: TGCGCCAGCAGCTCAAGCTATCCCCCCGAGACCCAGTACTTC. Its protein is CASSSSYPPETQYF.

V gene TRBV19 combines with J gene TRBJ2-1; 10 positions agree with TRBD1. The trim removed 2 bases at V and 7 bases at J, leaving 8 bases unmatched. CDR1 and CDR2 from the germline V gene are LNHDA and SQIVND (reference sequence). The CDR3 loop spans 16 amino acids. The CDR3 bases are TGTGCCAGTAGTATAATGGGACAGGGGCGCGGGAATGAGCAGTTCTTC. It codes for CASSIMGQGRGNEQFF.

The J gene is TRBJ1-5, the V gene TRBV7-2; D unresolved. The V gene lost 6 bases and the J gene lost 3 bases, with 6 bases spanning the gap. The CDR3 length is 12 residues. Germline V gene data show CDR1 as SGHTA and CDR2 as FQGNSA. In DNA form, the CDR3 reads TGTGCCAGCAGTTCCAACAATCAGCCCCAGCATTTT. Translation: CASSSNNQPQHF.

The chain recombines TRBV20-1 with TRBJ1-5; tentative D call: TRBD1 (6 bases). Germline assignment: CDR1 DFQATT and CDR2 SNEGSKA (reference sequence). CDR3 length: 15 amino acids. V lost 3 bases, J lost 0 bases, and 12 bases lay in between. The CDR3 DNA is TGCAGTGCTAGTTCGCAGGGGTTTAGCAATCAGCCCCAGCATTTT. Protein: CSASSQGFSNQPQHF.

This chain joins TRBV7-3 and TRBJ2-3, with 8 bases identical to TRBD1. Germline V CDR1 and CDR2: SGHTA, FQGTGA. V dropped 3 bases and J dropped 5; count of bases not matched to a gene: 10. The CDR3 has 16 amino acids. CDR3 region: CASSFEPGGPRDTQYF. The CDR3 DNA sequence: TGTGCCAGCAGCTTCGAGCCAGGGGGCCCGAGAGATACGCAGTATTTT. The complete variable domain, with remaining parts taken from reference TRBV7-3 and TRBJ2-3, reads GAGVSQTPSNKVTEKGKYVELRCDPISGHTALYWYRQSLGQGPEFLIYFQGTGAADDSGLPNDRFFAVRPEGSVSTLKIQRTERGDSAVYLCASSFEPGGPRDTQYFGPGTRLTVL.

The rearrangement links TRBV28 to TRBJ1-4, with D unclear. Trimming cost V 10 bases and J 10 bases, with 13 bases left between them. The germline V gene has CDR1 MDHEN and CDR2 SYDVKM. The length of the CDR3 is 11 residues. Here the CDR3 DNA reads TGTGCCACCTCAGATCATGGAAAACTGTTTTTT. Translation: CATSDHGKLFF.

V gene TRBV4-1 combines with J gene TRBJ2-7, with D tentatively TRBD2 (6 bases). V was trimmed by 1 base and J by 4 bases, leaving 11 bases between them. The CDR3 has 14 residues. Looked up from germline, CDR1 is MGHRA and CDR2 is YSYEKL. CDR3 nucleotide sequence: TGCGCCAGCAGCCAAGCTGGCGCGGGATACGAGCAGTACTTC. Its protein is CASSQAGAGYEQYF.

There are a few counts of this clone. The chain combines TRBV7-9 with TRBJ2-3; possibly TRBD1 for D (5 bases). CDR3 size: 14 residues. Trimming pared 5 bases from V and 2 bases from J, leaving 11 bases between. Germline V CDR1 and CDR2: SEHNR, FQNEAQ (reference sequence). This CDR3 reads CASSRTGYTDTQYF. In DNA form, the CDR3 reads TGTGCCAGCAGCCGCACAGGTTACACAGATACGCAGTATTTT. Using reference TRBV7-9 and TRBJ2-3 for the parts outside the CDR3, the full variable domain is DTGVSQNPRHKITKRGQNVTFRCDPISEHNRLYWYRQTLGQGPEFLTYFQNEAQLEKSRLLSDRFSAERPKGSFSTLEIQRTEQGDSAMYLCASSRTGYTDTQYFGPGTRLTVL.

V usage is TRBV18 and J usage is TRBJ2-3; D is perhaps TRBD1 (7 bases). The V end was cut by 5 bases, the J end by 4 bases, with 16 bases between. Germline CDR1 reads KGHSH; CDR2 reads LQKENI. This CDR3 contains 15 residues. CDR3 in amino acids: CASSRTEGAPDTQYF. As DNA, the CDR3 is TGTGCCAGCTCAAGAACGGAGGGGGCCCCAGATACGCAGTATTTT.

J is TRBJ2-7 and V is TRBV6-5; D perhaps matches TRBD2 (5 bases). The CDR3 consists of 16 residues. Deletions cut 0 bases from V and 5 bases from J, with 17 bases between. Germline CDR1 reads MNHEY; CDR2 reads SVGAGI. The CDR3 reads CASSYSRSEGGDEQYF. CDR3 in DNA: TGTGCCAGCAGTTACTCGAGATCCGAGGGTGGGGACGAGCAGTACTTC.

The gene calls are TRBV29-1 and TRBJ1-2; 12 nucleotides align to TRBD1. The trim removed 1 base at V and 4 bases at J, leaving 7 bases unmatched. Germline V gene lookup returns CDR1 SQVTM and CDR2 ANQGSEA. The CDR3 loop spans 16 amino acids. This CDR3 is CSVEGDRGLAVYGYTF. CDR3 nucleotides: TGCAGCGTTGAAGGGGACAGGGGGCTTGCTGTCTATGGCTACACCTTC.

In nucleotides, the CDR3 is TGTGCCACCAGTGATGGGGCACTGGGCACAGATACGCAGTATTTT. Translation: CATSDGALGTDTQYF. The chain couples TRBV24-1 to TRBJ2-3, with D maybe TRBD1 (5 bases). From germline, CDR1 is KGHDR and CDR2 SFDVKD. Trimming removed 3 bases from V and 1 base from J, with 10 bases in between. CDR3 length: 15 amino acids.

This clone was detected once. This chain uses TRBV7-2 with TRBJ1-1, with D tentatively TRBD1 (6 bases). The CDR3 contains 13 residues. Trimming left V 5 bases short and J 6 bases short, with 13 bases between. The V gene's germline CDR1 is SGHTA and CDR2 FQGNSA. DNA of the CDR3: TGTGCCAGCAGCGCGGCAGGGGCCCCTGAAGCTTTCTTT. This sequence encodes CASSAAGAPEAFF.

This chain uses TRBV11-2 with TRBJ1-2, with a possible D match to TRBD1 (6 bases). The germline gives CDR1 SGHAT, CDR2 FQNNGV. V shed 5 bases and J shed 6 bases, with 19 bases lying between them. The CDR3 contains 15 residues. In DNA, the CDR3 is TGTGCCAGCAGCCCAGGACGTACGACAGGCAATGGCTACACCTTC. Amino acid sequence: CASSPGRTTGNGYTF.

The chain joins TRBV14 to TRBJ2-3, with 8 bases that match TRBD2. Unmatched junction bases numbered 4, after V lost 8 bases and J lost 0 bases. Germline values: CDR1 SGHDN, CDR2 FVKESK. The CDR3 spans 14 residues. As DNA, the CDR3 is TGTGCCAGCCGTAGCGGGGTGAGCACAGATACGCAGTATTTT. This translates into CASRSGVSTDTQYF.

V usage is TRBV27 and J usage is TRBJ1-4; D is unclear. The germline V and J ends were trimmed by 2 bases and 7 bases, with 14 bases remaining between them. The CDR3 contains 15 residues. CDR1 is MNHEY and CDR2 is SMNVEV in the germline V gene (reference sequence). CDR3 coding DNA: TGTGCCAGCAGTTTAGGCGGCTATATTAGTGAAAAACTGTTTTTT. Translated, it gives CASSLGGYISEKLFF.

The V call is TRBV5-4, the J call TRBJ2-2, with 8 nucleotides matching TRBD2. The germline V gene encodes CDR1 SGHNT and CDR2 YYREEE (reference sequence). V gave up 4 bases and J gave up 5 bases; unmatched junction bases: 4. The CDR3 contains 14 residues. For the CDR3, the DNA is TGTGCCAGCAGCACGGGACTAGGGACCGGGGAGCTGTTTTTT. It yields the protein CASSTGLGTGELFF.

This sequence joins TRBV20-1 and TRBJ2-2, with D perhaps TRBD1 (6 bases). The CDR3 covers 15 residues. Trimming shortened V by 3 bases and J by 5 bases, and 16 bases separated the two germline ends. From germline, CDR1 is DFQATT and CDR2 SNEGSKA (reference sequence). The CDR3 nucleotides read TGCAGTGCTAGTTTAGGGGGACAAGTAACCGGGGAGCTGTTTTTT. It yields the protein CSASLGGQVTGELFF.

The chain carries TRBV24-1 and TRBJ2-7, with 10 bases aligning to TRBD1. The CDR3 totals 15 residues. Germline CDR1 KGHDR, CDR2 SFDVKD. V lost 3 bases, J lost 5 bases, and 6 bases stayed unmatched. The CDR3 loop reads CATSDPGQGRDEQYF. CDR3 coding DNA: TGTGCCACCAGTGATCCGGGACAGGGGCGGGACGAGCAGTACTTC.

The rearrangement joins TRBV28 to TRBJ1-5; D gene uncertain. Trimming left V 6 bases short and J 0 bases short, with 15 bases between. This CDR3 contains 16 residues. Germline CDR1 and CDR2: MDHEN and SYDVKM. CDR3 in DNA: TGTGCCAGCAGCTCAAGCTCGGGGATTAGCAATCAGCCCCAGCATTTT. This sequence encodes CASSSSSGISNQPQHF.

J is TRBJ2-1 and V is TRBV6-2 or TRBV6-3, with 7 bases lining up with TRBD2. Trimming took 0 bases from V and 8 from J; bases not matched to a gene: 10. Per the germline V gene, CDR1 is MNHEY and CDR2 is SVGEGT. The CDR3 consists of 16 residues. The CDR3 is CASSYSESTSRYEQFF. For the CDR3, the DNA is TGTGCCAGCAGTTACTCCGAGTCGACTAGCAGGTATGAGCAGTTCTTC.

The rearrangement links TRBV23-1 to TRBJ1-2, with D uncertain. TRBV23-1 is treated as an ORF (open reading frame) with a function not yet certain. V was pared by 6 bases and J by 6 bases, with 14 bases between. The CDR3 is 13 residues long. The CDR3, as DNA: TGCGCCAGCAGCATTTTTCCGAGGCATGGCTACACCTTC. Translating gives CASSIFPRHGYTF.

The chain uses TRBV29-1 and TRBJ1-4; D uncertain. V lost 5 bases to trimming and J lost 4 bases, with 11 bases between them. Germline V gene sequence: CDR1 SQVTM, CDR2 ANQGSEA. The CDR3 spans 13 residues. Here the CDR3 DNA reads TGCAGCGTTCGTTTGCGGGTTAATGAAAAACTGTTTTTT. It is translated as CSVRLRVNEKLFF.

The J gene is TRBJ1-1, the V gene TRBV18, with TRBD1 matching over 8 bases. Looked up from germline, CDR1 is KGHSH and CDR2 is LQKENI. V was pared by 4 bases and J by 11 bases, with 9 bases of the junction left unmatched. This CDR3 spans 13 amino acids. This chain's CDR3 is CASSLRDRWDAFF. DNA of the CDR3: TGTGCCAGCTCACTCCGGGACAGGTGGGATGCTTTCTTT.

This clone has just a few counts. The CDR3: CASSEPGQVWDGYTF. The CDR3 nucleotides read TGTGCCAGCAGTGAACCCGGACAGGTTTGGGATGGCTACACCTTC. The genes are TRBV25-1 and TRBJ1-2, with 7 nucleotides matching TRBD1. J lost 6 bases, V lost 2 bases, and 9 bases had no gene match. The CDR3 length is 15 residues. Per the germline V gene, CDR1 is MGHDK and CDR2 is SYGVNS.

The V gene is TRBV29-1, the J gene TRBJ2-1; the D is unclear. CDR3 length equals 16 residues. V gave up 1 base and J gave up 0 bases, with 13 bases separating them. Germline assignment: CDR1 SQVTM and CDR2 ANQGSEA. The CDR3 spells CSVEGLRMSSYNEQFF. The CDR3 DNA reads TGCAGCGTTGAAGGTTTGCGGATGAGCTCCTACAATGAGCAGTTCTTC.

The chain links TRBV4-2 to TRBJ2-3, with 9 bases identical to TRBD2. The CDR3 spans 17 residues. Germline V lookup: CDR1 LGHNA, CDR2 YNFKEQ. The V and J ends lost 1 base and 5 bases, in that order; junction bases with no gene match: 10. For the CDR3, the DNA is TGTGCCAGCAGCCAAGTTGGCAGCGGGGGGCGTTTAGATACGCAGTATTTT. Its translation: CASSQVGSGGRLDTQYF.

The gene calls are TRBV19 and TRBJ2-1; tentatively, D is TRBD1 (5 bases). The germline gives CDR1 LNHDA, CDR2 SQIVND (reference sequence). V was shortened by 4 bases and J by 2 bases, with 12 bases between the two germline ends. CDR3 size: 15 residues. The CDR3 spells CASSTEKGAYNEQFF. The CDR3 nucleotides are TGTGCCAGTAGTACCGAAAAAGGGGCCTACAATGAGCAGTTCTTC.

The V call is TRBV28, the J call TRBJ2-2; TRBD2 agrees at 9 bases. Germline V gene lookup returns CDR1 MDHEN and CDR2 SYDVKM. CDR3 length equals 19 residues. V shed 5 bases and J 9 bases; nucleotides not matched to a gene: 22. CDR3 bases: TGTGCCAGCAGTATGGTTTACCAGATTGCTAGCGGGGCACCCAGGGAGCTGTTTTTT. It codes for CASSMVYQIASGAPRELFF.

In this sample, this clone turned up a few times. The chain joins TRBV3-1 (or the pseudogene TRBV3-2) to TRBJ2-6; D is unresolved. CDR1 and CDR2 (germline): LGHDT, YNNKEL (reference sequence). The V end was cut by 4 bases, the J end by 0 bases, with 4 bases between. This CDR3 spans 14 amino acids. CDR3 region: CASSLSSGANVLTF. CDR3 coding DNA: TGTGCCAGCAGCCTGAGCTCTGGGGCCAACGTCCTGACTTTC.

The chain combines TRBV7-9 with TRBJ1-1; D call uncertain. Per germline, CDR1 SEHNR and CDR2 FQNEAQ (reference sequence). The CDR3 has 13 residues. V gave up 5 bases and J gave up 1 base, with 8 bases separating them. In nucleotides, the CDR3 is TGTGCCAGCAGCCCTAAGCGGAACACTGAAGCTTTCTTT. The encoded protein is CASSPKRNTEAFF.